The clone carrying this T cell receptor beta chain has more than one count but fewer than ten. What it binds is unknown. Investigators performed immunoSEQ version v3.0 at survey level. The table came from immunoSEQ multiplex PCR; TCRdb's copy has only in-frame clones and leaves some out. Found here are 26,000 or so clones, around 87% of them singletons; the top ten hold about 4.3%. Germline V gives CDR1 KGHSH, CDR2 LQKENI. The length of the CDR3 is 14 residues. V lost 5 bases and J lost 3, with 13 bases in between. The data are from a study of long-term antiretroviral therapy in people with HIV. Study-level results: Dating from the mid-2000s to the late 2010s, the blood was possibly obtained under older ART regimens. HIV repertoires had narrower CDR3 length ranges than controls.

The origin of this receptor is a woman under 30 with HIV. The sample here was unsorted PBMCs, taken 0.5 years after starting antiretroviral therapy. V and J are TRBV18 and TRBJ1-1; no firm D call. The CDR3 coding sequence is TGTGCCAGCTCAGCGGCCCCCTGGGACACTGAAGCTTTCTTT. Translated: CASSAAPWDTEAFF.